This passage covers 5 T cell receptor beta chains from one sample sequenced in a study of tumor and adjacent non-tumor tissue in lung cancer. A modified ARM-PCR protocol with three rounds of nested PCR amplified TCRbeta. Each CDR3 protein is one row after TCRdb ran MiXCR on the multiplex PCR reads. Here the sample spans under 85,000 distinct CDR3 sequences, over 60% being singletons. The template was RNA from unsorted bulk tissue. More than 3 cm separated this lung sample from the edge of the tumor. The sequencing sample was made of distant non-tumor lung tissue. All receptors come from a man in his sixties or seventies with non-small cell lung cancer.

On this clonotype itself: Because the CDR3's place on the DNA is in doubt, the DNA is left out and the CDR3 is given as listed by TCRdb. This chain links TRBV11-1 with TRBJ1-2. In germline, CDR1 is SGHAT, CDR2 FQDESV (reference sequence). The CDR3 spans 12 residues, counting both ends. The CDR3 spells CARSLYSCGYTF.

Turning to this clonotype: Germline is not matched at one junction end, which may reflect a read error. DNA for the CDR3: TGTGCCAGCAGTTCCGTTGTCCGGGACAGAACCTACGAGCCGTACTTC. Amino acid sequence: CASSSVVRDRTYEPYF. The gene calls are TRBV5-6 and TRBJ2-7, with 7 nucleotides matching TRBD1. There are 16 residues in the CDR3. Looked up from germline, CDR1 is SGHDT and CDR2 is YYEEEE.

Notes on this clonotype: Its ends do not fully match the called genes, so a read error is possible. The chain has TRBV6-2 or TRBV6-3 and TRBJ2-7; D is possibly TRBD2 (5 bases). This CDR3 spans 15 amino acids. Germline CDR1 reads MNHEY; CDR2 reads SVGEGT. CDR3 loop: CASSYSLVEGYEQYF. CDR3 DNA sequence: TGTGCCAGCAGTTACTCGCTCGTTGAGGGATACGAACAGTACTTC.

This clonotype was observed a single time. One junction end disagrees with the germline gene, perhaps due to a read error. The rearrangement uses TRBV6-6 and TRBJ1-2, with D unclear. Germline loops: CDR1 MNHNY, CDR2 SVGAGI (reference sequence). The CDR3 has 11 amino acids. This chain's CDR3 is CTSMKLLGYTF. Written as DNA, the CDR3 is TGTACCAGCATGAAGCTTTTAGGCTACACCTTC.

On this clonotype: A single base separates this from a much larger clone, so it may be a read error. The chain is built from TRBV5-6 and TRBJ1-1; no firm D call. Germline values: CDR1 SGHDT, CDR2 YYEEEE. The CDR3 loop spans 16 amino acids. Deletions cut 4 bases from V and 0 bases from J, with 16 bases between. CDR3 sequence (DNA): TGTGCCAGCAGCCTTATAGGCGTTGGAATGAACACTGAAGCTTTCTTT. Translated, it gives CASSLIGVGMNTEAFF.